Listed below are T cell receptor beta chains from one sample, sequenced in a study of T-cell memory formation after mild COVID-19. TCRdb used MiXCR to reprocess the 5' RACE reads, holding one entry per CDR3 protein. Among 250,000 to 400,000 distinct CDR3 sequences listed, 13% to 15% were seen once. The sample comprised PBMCs or a T cell subset sorted from them (not recorded which). The source is a man younger than 35 who had mild COVID-19 (a few samples of this study predate the infection). Cell type and time point are not known. Both conserved end residues are part of each CDR3. Each record gives: V gene, J gene, clone size, D gene, CDR3 protein, CDR3 DNA. D genes are given only for firm matches. Part of the rows lack a size; the others show once, few, many or a class for expanded clones.

>TRBV4-1|TRBJ1-1|NA|NA
CASSSKRGQNTEAFF
TGCGCCAGCAGCAGCAAACGGGGCCAGAACACTGAAGCTTTCTTT
>TRBV28|TRBJ1-1|NA|NA
CASSFYMLFTGVNTEAFF
TGTGCCAGCAGTTTTTACATGTTGTTTACAGGAGTGAACACTGAAGCTTTCTTT
>TRBV6-2/TRBV6-3|TRBJ1-1|NA|TRBD1
CASSKGRWGQQNTEAFF
TGTGCCAGCAGTAAAGGGCGATGGGGACAGCAGAACACTGAAGCTTTCTTT
>TRBV5-8|TRBJ2-1|NA|NA
CASSLSSAYNEQFF
TGTGCCAGCAGCTTGTCGTCAGCTTACAATGAGCAGTTCTTC
>TRBV7-6|TRBJ2-3|NA|TRBD2
CASSFPSGGVSTDTQYF
TGTGCCAGCAGCTTCCCTAGCGGGGGGGTTAGCACAGATACGCAGTATTTT
>TRBV9|TRBJ2-3|NA|NA
CASSPAGTRGTDTQYF
TGTGCCAGCAGTCCCGCAGGTACGAGGGGGACAGATACGCAGTATTTT
>TRBV12-3/TRBV12-4|TRBJ1-1|few|NA
CASSKTGQWTEAFF
TGTGCCAGCAGTAAAACAGGGCAGTGGACTGAAGCTTTCTTT
>TRBV20-1|TRBJ1-6|NA|TRBD1
CSGQTGVYSPLHF
TGCAGTGGTCAGACAGGGGTGTATTCACCCCTCCACTTT
>TRBV7-9|TRBJ1-2|NA|NA
CASSLMGGARGYTF
TGTGCCAGCAGCCTGATGGGGGGCGCAAGGGGCTACACCTTC
>TRBV6-5|TRBJ2-7|many|TRBD1
CASSYSGTGIYEQYF
TGTGCCAGCAGTTACTCTGGGACAGGGATCTACGAGCAGTACTTC
>TRBV4-1|TRBJ2-7|many|NA
CASSQVTGSRYEQYF
TGCGCCAGCAGCCAAGTTACCGGATCTCGGTACGAGCAGTACTTC
>TRBV20-1|TRBJ2-7|few|NA
CSARERDRSYEQYF
TGCAGTGCTAGAGAAAGGGACCGATCCTACGAGCAGTACTTC
>TRBV27|TRBJ2-4|few|NA
CASSKVLGIENIQYF
TGTGCCAGCAGTAAAGTACTCGGGATAGAAAACATTCAGTACTTC
>TRBV7-9|TRBJ1-4|NA|TRBD1
CASSPPLGGTAEKLFF
TGTGCCAGCAGCCCTCCTCTGGGGGGGACAGCTGAAAAACTGTTTTTT
>TRBV5-1|TRBJ1-6|many|NA
CASGTGNSPLHF
TGCGCCAGTGGGACGGGGAATTCACCCCTCCACTTT
>TRBV4-1|TRBJ2-7|many|NA
CASSQLGSGYEQYF
TGCGCCAGCAGCCAGCTGGGTAGCGGCTACGAGCAGTACTTC
>TRBV5-1|TRBJ2-7|NA|TRBD1
CASSLSRDSIYEQYF
TGCGCCAGCAGCTTGAGCCGGGACAGTATATACGAGCAGTACTTC
>TRBV20-1|TRBJ2-3|many|NA
CSPRGGTGTDTQYF
TGCAGTCCTAGAGGCGGAACGGGCACAGATACGCAGTATTTT
>TRBV18|TRBJ2-2|few|NA
CASSPGWQAPTGELFF
TGTGCCAGCTCACCAGGATGGCAGGCCCCCACCGGGGAGCTGTTTTTT
>TRBV5-4|TRBJ1-2|NA|NA
CASSLFGGPWGYTF
TGTGCCAGCAGCTTGTTCGGAGGGCCGTGGGGCTACACCTTC
>TRBV18|TRBJ1-1|many|NA
CASSPPLNTEAFF
TGTGCCAGCTCACCACCCTTGAACACTGAAGCTTTCTTT
>TRBV5-1|TRBJ2-3|few|NA
CASSLELGGDTQYF
TGCGCCAGCAGCTTGGAACTAGGTGGAGATACGCAGTATTTT
>TRBV7-8|TRBJ1-5|few|NA
CASSPTPSLSNQPQHF
TGTGCCAGCAGCCCGACCCCCAGCCTATCCAATCAGCCCCAGCATTTT
>TRBV5-1|TRBJ2-2|many|NA
CASGRYTGELFF
TGCGCCAGCGGGCGTTACACCGGGGAGCTGTTTTTT
>TRBV7-8|TRBJ2-7|NA|NA
CASSLRSRSYEQYF
TGTGCCAGCAGCTTACGGAGCAGATCCTACGAGCAGTACTTC
>TRBV28|TRBJ2-3|few|NA
CASHNPAAGTQYF
TGTGCCAGTCATAACCCTGCAGCAGGTACGCAGTATTTT
>TRBV7-9|TRBJ2-5|few|TRBD1
CASSPTGQGAKTQYF
TGTGCCAGCAGCCCCACGGGACAGGGGGCCAAGACCCAGTACTTC
>TRBV7-9|TRBJ2-1|NA|NA
CASSLTDSHNEQFF
TGTGCCAGCAGTTTGACCGACAGCCACAATGAGCAGTTCTTC
>TRBV6-5|TRBJ1-1|few|NA
CASSFSPLGNTEAFF
TGTGCCAGCAGTTTTTCCCCGTTGGGGAACACTGAAGCTTTCTTT
>TRBV29-1|TRBJ2-1|few|NA
CSVAEPNEQFF
TGCAGCGTTGCCGAGCCTAATGAGCAGTTCTTC
>TRBV7-2|TRBJ2-7|NA|NA
CASSSVFYEQYF
TGTGCCAGCAGCTCGGTTTTCTACGAGCAGTACTTC
>TRBV10-3|TRBJ2-5|few|TRBD2
CAIGREETQYF
TGTGCCATCGGGAGGGAAGAGACCCAGTACTTC
>TRBV29-1|TRBJ1-1|NA|NA
CSVRGRGNTEAFF
TGCAGCGTCCGGGGTCGGGGAAACACTGAAGCTTTCTTT
>TRBV6-6|TRBJ1-2|few|NA
CASSYRLDGYTF
TGTGCCAGCAGTTACAGGCTTGACGGCTACACCTTC
>TRBV5-1|TRBJ1-2|NA|NA
CASSSGVGYTF
TGCGCCAGTTCCTCCGGGGTTGGCTACACCTTC
>TRBV9|TRBJ2-5|NA|NA
CASSVGGTRVQETQYF
TGTGCCAGCAGCGTAGGGGGGACACGGGTCCAAGAGACCCAGTACTTC
>TRBV5-1|TRBJ1-6|NA|TRBD1
CASSLGTGSDSPLHF
TGCGCCAGCAGCCTAGGGACAGGGAGCGATTCACCCCTCCACTTT
>TRBV6-2/TRBV6-3|TRBJ2-1|NA|NA
CASSYPVQGPYNEQFF
TGTGCCAGCAGTTACCCCGTTCAGGGTCCCTACAATGAGCAGTTCTTC
>TRBV28|TRBJ2-1|NA|TRBD1
CASIPPGQGGIDEQFF
TGTGCCAGCATACCCCCGGGACAGGGAGGGATCGATGAGCAGTTCTTC
>TRBV5-1|TRBJ2-3|NA|TRBD1
CARGTEAQYF
TGCGCCAGAGGGACAGAGGCGCAGTATTTT
>TRBV24-1|TRBJ2-2|NA|NA
CATSDPSGSGGELFF
TGTGCCACCAGTGATCCCTCAGGGAGTGGCGGGGAGCTGTTTTTT